This is a list of T cell receptor beta chains from one sample in a study of shared clonotypes between healthy human individuals. The method was immunoSEQ multiplex PCR; TCRdb's version includes in-frame clones alone and lacks a portion of them. Of roughly 2.5 million clones listed, more than 90% are singletons. The specimen sequenced was naive CD4+ T cells sorted from blood. These receptors came from a man younger than 30 in good health. CDR3s include the opening cysteine and the closing phenylalanine or tryptophan. The D gene is left open where the match is weak. For some rows the clone size is stated as once, few or many, or as a class when expanded; others skip it.

J | V | D | size | CDR3 | DNA
TRBJ1-2 | TRBV9 | TRBD1 | NA | CASSPRQGASNGYTF | TGTGCCAGCAGCCCCCGACAGGGGGCTTCAAATGGCTACACCTTC
TRBJ2-3 | TRBV7-9 | NA | NA | CASSLDTGRRADTQYF | TGTGCCAGCAGCTTAGATACAGGGCGGAGGGCAGATACGCAGTATTTT
TRBJ2-2 | TRBV9 | NA | NA | CASSVGVGELFF | TGTGCCAGCAGCGTAGGCGTCGGGGAGCTGTTTTTT
TRBJ2-3 | TRBV11-2 | NA | once | CASRTTSTDTQYF | TGTGCCAGCAGAACCACTAGCACAGATACGCAGTATTTT
TRBJ2-1 | TRBV5-4 | TRBD1 | NA | CASSLVGTAINEQFF | TGTGCCAGCAGCTTGGTCGGGACAGCGATCAATGAGCAGTTCTTC
TRBJ2-7 | TRBV2 | NA | NA | CASSEQGLHEQYF | TGTGCCAGCAGTGAGCAGGGGCTGCACGAGCAGTACTTC
TRBJ2-2 | TRBV9 | NA | NA | CASSVVDVLSRTAGNTGELFF | TGTGCCAGCAGCGTAGTAGACGTTTTAAGCCGGACAGCTGGAAACACCGGGGAGCTGTTTTTT
TRBJ2-3 | TRBV30 | NA | NA | CASLREGGETDTQYF | TGTGCCTCCCTCCGAGAGGGAGGCGAGACAGATACGCAGTATTTT
TRBJ2-7 | TRBV9 | NA | NA | CASSVEAVPTYEQYF | TGTGCCAGCAGCGTAGAAGCCGTACCCACCTACGAGCAGTACTTC
TRBJ2-3 | TRBV13 | NA | once | CASSLRKTDTQYF | TGTGCCAGCAGCTTGAGGAAGACAGATACGCAGTATTTT
TRBJ1-4 | TRBV30 | NA | NA | CACLEPYLTNEKLFF | TGTGCCTGTCTCGAACCATACCTAACTAATGAAAAACTGTTTTTT
TRBJ2-4 | TRBV12-5 | TRBD1 | NA | CASGLVLWDRAAKNIQYF | TGTGCTAGTGGTTTGGTACTTTGGGACAGGGCAGCCAAAAACATTCAGTACTTC
TRBJ2-1 | TRBV29-1 | TRBD2 | once | CSAFGTSGYNEQFF | TGCAGCGCCTTTGGGACTAGCGGGTACAATGAGCAGTTCTTC
TRBJ2-2 | TRBV29-1 | NA | NA | CSVVGLARTNTGELFF | TGCAGCGTTGTCGGCCTAGCGCGTACGAACACCGGGGAGCTGTTTTTT
TRBJ1-1 | TRBV5-1 | TRBD1 | NA | CASSLDVQGARVENTEAFF | TGCGCCAGCAGCTTGGATGTTCAGGGGGCGAGAGTGGAAAACACTGAAGCTTTCTTT
TRBJ1-1 | TRBV6-1 | TRBD1 | NA | CASSHPGQGRAEAFF | TGTGCCAGCAGCCACCCGGGACAGGGGAGAGCTGAAGCTTTCTTT
TRBJ1-2 | TRBV4-1 | NA | NA | CASSQPGIDYGYTF | TGCGCCAGCAGCCAACCCGGGATTGACTATGGCTACACCTTC
TRBJ1-5 | TRBV27 | NA | NA | CASSLSVNSNQPQHF | TGTGCCAGCAGTTTATCGGTAAATAGCAATCAGCCCCAGCATTTT
TRBJ2-2 | TRBV2 | TRBD2 | NA | CASSTSGYTGELFF | TGTGCCAGCAGTACTAGCGGGTACACCGGGGAGCTGTTTTTT
TRBJ2-3 | TRBV18 | TRBD2 | NA | CASSPLAGSTDTQYF | TGTGCCAGCTCACCTCTAGCGGGATCCACAGATACGCAGTATTTT
TRBJ1-3 | TRBV7-2 | NA | once | CASSFLGGNTIYF | TGTGCCAGCAGCTTTTTGGGTGGAAACACCATATATTTT
TRBJ1-5 | TRBV19 | TRBD1 | NA | CASSRDRNQPQHF | TGTGCCAGTAGTAGGGACAGAAATCAGCCCCAGCATTTT
TRBJ1-1 | TRBV10-1 | NA | NA | CASRAGENTEAFF | TGCGCCAGCAGGGCAGGGGAGAACACTGAAGCTTTCTTT
TRBJ2-7 | TRBV10-3 | NA | NA | CAITRLRDGGYEQYF | TGTGCCATCACCCGCCTCCGGGACGGCGGATACGAGCAGTACTTC
TRBJ1-5 | TRBV14 | NA | few | CASSQGPNQPQHF | TGTGCCAGCAGCCAGGGTCCCAATCAGCCCCAGCATTTT
TRBJ1-4 | TRBV19 | NA | NA | CASSIDGGAANEKLFF | TGTGCCAGTAGTATAGATGGGGGCGCGGCTAATGAAAAACTGTTTTTT
TRBJ2-2 | TRBV6-4 | TRBD1 | NA | CASRDLLREGQGAVKSGELFF | TGTGCCAGCAGAGACCTCCTCCGAGAAGGACAGGGGGCGGTCAAATCCGGGGAGCTGTTTTTT
TRBJ1-3 | TRBV28 | TRBD1 | NA | CASSTSGTGFGNTIYF | TGTGCCAGCAGTACCTCCGGGACAGGCTTTGGAAACACCATATATTTT
TRBJ2-1 | TRBV18 | NA | NA | CASSPTGYNEQFF | TGTGCCAGCTCACCGACAGGCTACAATGAGCAGTTCTTC
TRBJ1-5 | TRBV4-1 | NA | NA | CASSQVTHNQPQHF | TGCGCCAGCAGCCAAGTGACCCATAATCAGCCCCAGCATTTT
TRBJ2-5 | TRBV19 | TRBD2 | once | CASSASAGTSGRGGPTQYF | TGTGCCAGTAGTGCCTCCGCCGGGACTAGCGGGAGGGGCGGCCCGACCCAGTACTTC
TRBJ1-2 | TRBV6-6 | TRBD1 | NA | CASSDRVGPGYTF | TGTGCCAGCAGCGACAGGGTAGGACCTGGCTACACCTTC
TRBJ1-6 | TRBV14 | NA | NA | CASSHGVSSSYNSPLHF | TGTGCCAGCAGCCATGGCGTCAGCAGCTCCTATAATTCACCCCTCCACTTT
TRBJ2-7 | TRBV5-1 | TRBD2 | NA | CASSPLVAGTYEQYF | TGCGCCAGCAGCCCCTTAGTAGCGGGAACCTACGAGCAGTACTTC
TRBJ1-1 | TRBV30 | TRBD1 | NA | CAWRQMTGVTEAFF | TGTGCCTGGAGGCAAATGACAGGGGTCACTGAAGCTTTCTTT
TRBJ1-5 | TRBV5-1 | NA | NA | CASSPGQPGDQPQHF | TGCGCCAGCAGCCCTGGACAGCCGGGGGATCAGCCCCAGCATTTT
TRBJ2-6 | TRBV5-1 | NA | NA | CASSLVGSSGANVLTF | TGCGCCAGCAGCTTGGTGGGGAGCTCTGGGGCCAACGTCCTGACTTTC